A single sample gave rise to the 26 T cell receptor beta chains below, sequenced in a study of T cells in localized non-small cell lung cancer (dated by TCRdb to 2018 to 2021). Library creation used the immunoSEQ multiplex PCR assay. TCRdb's version of the immuneACCESS table is confined to in-frame rearrangements and falls short of the full clone set. An unresolved V gene accounts for under half of the shortfall where checked; the remainder is of unknown origin. The sample table contains 7,000 or so clones; only one count was recorded for 50% of them. Together, the top ten hold under 3% of the sample. The sample consisted of lymph node tissue, taken before any cancer treatment. Receptors were obtained from a female donor older than 55 with stage I lung adenocarcinoma.

J is TRBJ2-5 and V is TRBV19, with a possible D match to TRBD1 (6 bases). There are 13 residues in the CDR3. Trimming pared 5 bases from V and 1 base from J, leaving 8 bases between. Germline lookup yields CDR1 LNHDA and CDR2 SQIVND (reference sequence). CDR3 amino acids: CASSLQGQETQYF. The CDR3 DNA reads TGTGCCAGTAGTTTACAGGGCCAAGAGACCCAGTACTTC. Combining the CDR3 with reference TRBV19 and TRBJ2-5 gives the whole variable domain DGGITQSPKYLFRKEGQNVTLSCEQNLNHDAMYWYRQDPGQGLRLIYYSQIVNDFQKGDIAEGYSVSREKKESFPLTVTSAQKNPTAFYLCASSLQGQETQYFGPGTRLLVL.

The sample holds one count of this clone. V and J are TRBV18 and TRBJ2-5, with 9 positions matching TRBD1. CDR1 is KGHSH, CDR2 LQKENI, per germline. With 4 bases clipped from V and 5 bases from J, the junction kept 8 bases outside the gene matches. The CDR3 spans 15 residues. The CDR3 DNA is TGTGCCAGCTCACTAACCGGGACAGGGTCGGAGACCCAGTACTTC. Protein sequence: CASSLTGTGSETQYF.

This clone is termed medium-sized (0.01 to 0.1%). This CDR3 reads CASSQRTGVDSPLHF. CDR3 nucleotides: TGTGCCAGCAGCCAACGTACAGGAGTAGATTCACCCCTCCACTTT. This chain uses TRBV11-1 with TRBJ1-6; D perhaps matches TRBD1 (5 bases). This CDR3 has 15 amino acids. The V end lost 5 bases, the J end lost 8 bases, and 16 bases lay between the germline ends. Germline V lookup: CDR1 SGHAT, CDR2 FQDESV (reference sequence).

The V call is TRBV30, the J call TRBJ1-3, with 7 positions matching TRBD1. The CDR3 covers 12 residues. CDR1 and CDR2 from the germline V gene are GTSNPN and SVGIG (reference sequence). The V gene end was trimmed by 5 bases and the J gene end by 4 bases; junction bases not matched to a gene: 2. This CDR3 reads CAWDREGNTIYF. In nucleotides, the CDR3 is TGTGCCTGGGACAGGGAGGGAAACACCATATATTTT. Full variable domain (missing parts from reference TRBV30 and TRBJ1-3): SQTIHQWPATLVQPVGSPLSLECTVEGTSNPNLYWYRQAAGRGLQLLFYSVGIGQISSEVPQNLSASRPQDRQFILSSKKLLLSDSGFYLCAWDREGNTIYFGEGSWLTVV.

The chain recombines TRBV18 with TRBJ2-7; TRBD1 or TRBD2 may be the D gene (5 bases each). CDR3 length equals 15 residues. Trimming pared 4 bases from V and 5 bases from J, leaving 18 bases between. Germline-derived CDR1 and CDR2 are KGHSH and LQKENI. CDR3 nucleotide sequence: TGTGCCAGCTCACTCGGGACCGCGAGGATCCACGAGCAGTACTTC. This sequence encodes CASSLGTARIHEQYF.

The chain carries TRBV11-3 and TRBJ1-4, with D unresolved. Germline lookup yields CDR1 SGHNT and CDR2 YENEEA. V was trimmed by 0 bases and J by 7 bases, leaving 12 bases between them. The CDR3 length is 15 residues. The CDR3 sequence is CASSLDAGGGEKLFF. Here the CDR3 DNA reads TGTGCCAGCAGCTTAGACGCAGGCGGCGGTGAAAAACTGTTTTTT.

This clone appeared a few times. At one boundary the junction diverges from the germline segment, which might be a read error. The chain links TRBV6-8 to TRBJ1-5; possibly TRBD1 for D (5 bases). Germline V gives CDR1 MNHGY, CDR2 SAAAGT. This CDR3 comprises 13 residues. The CDR3 loop reads CAISGAGNQPQHF. The CDR3 nucleotides read TGTGCCATCAGTGGGGCAGGCAATCAGCCCCAGCATTTT.

The chain uses TRBV18 and TRBJ2-5; D is undetermined. V was clipped by 5 bases and J by 0 bases, with 10 bases between them. In germline, CDR1 is KGHSH, CDR2 LQKENI. This CDR3 is 14 amino acids long. CDR3 protein: CASSAGPYQETQYF. DNA for the CDR3: TGTGCCAGCTCAGCCGGACCTTACCAAGAGACCCAGTACTTC.

The V and J genes are TRBV12-5 and TRBJ1-2; TRBD1 agrees at 11 bases. The germline gives CDR1 LGHNT, CDR2 FRNRAP. This CDR3 has 16 amino acids. The V gene end was trimmed by 10 bases and the J gene end by 0 bases; junction bases not matched to a gene: 10. CDR3 DNA sequence: TGTGCTACCCTCACCGGGACAGGGGGGACTAACTATGGCTACACCTTC. Protein: CATLTGTGGTNYGYTF. Full variable domain (remainder filled in from reference TRBV12-5 and TRBJ1-2): DARVTQTPRHKVTEMGQEVTMRCQPILGHNTVFWYRQTMMQGLELLAYFRNRAPLDDSGMPKDRFSAEMPDATLATLKIQPSEPRDSAVYFCATLTGTGGTNYGYTFGSGTRLTVV.

This sequence joins TRBV14 and TRBJ1-1, with D possibly TRBD1 on 6 matching bases. V dropped 4 bases and J dropped 3 bases, with 18 bases sitting between them. The CDR3 has 16 amino acids. Germline CDR1 SGHDN, CDR2 FVKESK. CDR3 in DNA: TGTGCCAGCAGCCTTCAAGGGGGGCGATTGGACACTGAAGCTTTCTTT. The encoded protein is CASSLQGGRLDTEAFF.

CDR3 bases: TGTGCCAGTACTAAGGCGATGAACACTGAAGCTTTCTTT. Translated, it gives CASTKAMNTEAFF. The gene calls are TRBV19 and TRBJ1-1; D is uncertain. V gave up 7 bases and J gave up 0 bases, with 9 bases separating them. The germline gives CDR1 LNHDA, CDR2 SQIVND (reference sequence). The CDR3 is made up of 13 amino acids.

The chain employs TRBV15 and TRBJ1-3; D ambiguous. The CDR3 covers 15 residues. Germline CDR1 LNHNV, CDR2 YYDKDF (reference sequence). Between the trimmed V and J ends, which lost 0 bases and 0 bases, there was a span of 6 bases. The CDR3 nucleotides are TGTGCCACCAGCAGAGAATGGGCCTCTGGAAACACCATATATTTT. Its translation is CATSREWASGNTIYF.

The chain joins TRBV29-1 to TRBJ1-1, with TRBD1 matching over 7 bases. Looked up from germline, CDR1 is SQVTM and CDR2 is ANQGSEA. V dropped 7 bases and J dropped 0; count of bases not matched to a gene: 5. The CDR3 covers 13 residues. CDR3 residues: CSAITGVNTEAFF. The CDR3 DNA sequence: TGCAGCGCCATTACAGGGGTGAACACTGAAGCTTTCTTT.

This chain links TRBV11-3 with TRBJ1-5; a weak D match, TRBD1 (5 bases). This CDR3 contains 16 residues. Germline-derived CDR1 and CDR2 are SGHNT and YENEEA. V shed 3 bases and J shed 2 bases, with 14 bases lying between them. CDR3 amino acids: CASSFDEGPGNQPQHF. CDR3 bases: TGTGCCAGCAGCTTCGACGAGGGGCCGGGCAATCAGCCCCAGCATTTT.

The gene calls are TRBV2 and TRBJ1-3; TRBD1 might be the D (6 bases). V lost 4 bases to trimming and J lost 8 bases, with 9 bases between them. This CDR3 is built from 12 residues. CDR1 is SNHLY and CDR2 is FYNNEI in the germline V gene. The CDR3 region is CASSAGTHTIYF. In nucleotides, the CDR3 is TGTGCCAGCAGTGCGGGGACACACACCATATATTTT.

The chain recombines TRBV5-1 with TRBJ2-5; 7 bases fit TRBD2. This CDR3 contains 15 residues. Trimming removed 5 bases from V and 2 bases from J; junction bases left unmatched: 9. Per the germline V gene, CDR1 is SGHRS and CDR2 is YFSETQ. Written as DNA, the CDR3 is TGCGCCAGCAGTAGCACACCGGGAGGTCAAGAGACCCAGTACTTC. This encodes CASSSTPGGQETQYF.

This rearrangement joins TRBV6-8 to TRBJ1-1; D perhaps matches TRBD1 (5 bases). CDR3 length: 13 amino acids. Germline CDR1 reads MNHGY; CDR2 reads SAAAGT. Trimming cost V 6 bases and J 3 bases, with 11 bases left between them. The CDR3 sequence: CASRGDWDTEAFF. As DNA, the CDR3 is TGTGCCAGCAGGGGGGATTGGGACACTGAAGCTTTCTTT.

The chain is built from TRBV29-1 and TRBJ1-3, with unresolved D. The CDR3 is 14 amino acids. The V gene's germline CDR1 is SQVTM and CDR2 ANQGSEA. Trimming removed 7 bases at V and 4 bases at J, with 17 bases between. The CDR3 DNA reads as TGCAGCGCGGGGTTCGGGCAAGGAGGAAACACCATATATTTT. It is translated as CSAGFGQGGNTIYF.

This clone was found a few times. This chain connects TRBV6-8 to TRBJ1-1; D uncertain. Trimming shortened V by 8 bases and J by 5 bases, and 15 bases separated the two germline ends. In germline, CDR1 is MNHGY, CDR2 SAAAGT. The CDR3 totals 13 residues. CDR3 bases: TGTGCCAGCGGGCCGGGCGAGACAACTGAAGCTTTCTTT. This codes for CASGPGETTEAFF.

This clone was seen once. The chain couples TRBV14 to TRBJ1-2; D ambiguous. V was trimmed by 0 bases and J by 4 bases, leaving 6 bases between them. CDR3 length: 13 residues. Germline V CDR1 and CDR2: SGHDN, FVKESK. The CDR3 is CASSQDLSYGYTF. CDR3 in DNA: TGTGCCAGCAGCCAAGATTTGAGCTATGGCTACACCTTC.

The gene calls are TRBV1 and TRBJ2-1; the table's D call TRBD1 went unverified against the DNA. TRBV1 is tagged as a pseudogene. CDR3 length: 14 amino acids. Here the CDR3 DNA reads TGCGCCAGCAGCCAAGACTCTGGACAGAATGAGCAGTTCTTC. Its protein product is CASSQDSGQNEQFF.

This sequence joins TRBV6-8 and TRBJ2-7; TRBD2 is a possible D gene (7 bases). The CDR3 length is 14 residues. V was pared by 8 bases and J by 2 bases, with 16 bases between. The germline V gene has CDR1 MNHGY and CDR2 SAAAGT. The CDR3 nucleotides are TGTGCCAGCGGGGGGGGCACTGGGCCCTACGAGCAGTACTTC. This translates into CASGGGTGPYEQYF.

The CDR3 loop reads CASSWRTSGTKDTQYF. As DNA, the CDR3 is TGTGCCAGTAGCTGGCGGACTAGCGGGACTAAAGATACGCAGTATTTT. This chain links TRBV19 with TRBJ2-3; 12 bases match TRBD2. Germline trimming cut 6 bases from V and 5 bases from J; bases unmatched to any gene: 9. Germline CDR1 LNHDA, CDR2 SQIVND (reference sequence). There are 16 residues in the CDR3.

The chain combines TRBV19 with TRBJ2-2; 7 nucleotides line up with TRBD1. Germline V gene data show CDR1 as LNHDA and CDR2 as SQIVND (reference sequence). V was clipped by 6 bases and J by 4 bases; unmatched bases: 5. CDR3 length: 14 amino acids. The CDR3 protein is CASSEGQTTGELFF. The DNA of the CDR3 is TGTGCCAGTAGCGAGGGACAGACCACCGGGGAGCTGTTTTTT.

The rearrangement uses TRBV28 and TRBJ2-1; a possible D gene is TRBD1 (5 bases). This CDR3 spans 17 amino acids. V lost 4 bases to trimming and J lost 3 bases, with 19 bases between them. The V gene's germline CDR1 is MDHEN and CDR2 SYDVKM. CDR3 loop: CASSSPNRYNSYNEQFF. As DNA, the CDR3 is TGTGCCAGCAGTTCTCCTAACAGGTACAACAGCTACAATGAGCAGTTCTTC.

This clone occurred a few times. V and J are TRBV15 and TRBJ1-4; D call uncertain. CDR1 and CDR2 (germline): LNHNV, YYDKDF (reference sequence). The CDR3 loop spans 15 amino acids. Trimming stripped 1 base from V and 10 bases from J, with 16 bases between. The CDR3 coding sequence is TGTGCCACCAGCAGAGTAAGCGGGGATCGGGGAAAACTGTTTTTT. Its translation is CATSRVSGDRGKLFF.